This TCR beta chain was found in a study of Graves' ophthalmopathy and Graves' hyperthyroidism. TCR beta CDR3 regions were amplified from RNA transcripts. Scientists carried out first-round RT-PCR using HTBI primers and then a second-round multiplex PCR. TCRdb ran MiXCR on the multiplex PCR reads and lists one entry per CDR3 protein. The table has roughly 50,000 distinct CDR3 sequences, less than 65% seen once; the top ten hold over 4%. For this clonotype: Its matching antigen is unknown.

General study findings and limits: With just under 71% sensitivity and approximately 72% specificity, the model predicted ophthalmopathy progression. A model of 13 signatures distinguished ophthalmopathy from stable hyperthyroidism at approximately 88% sensitivity and about 80% specificity. Detected in blood as well were most expanded thyroid clonotypes with frequency above 0.001.

Germline V gene data show CDR1 as MNHEY and CDR2 as SVGAGI. The V end was cut by 5 bases, the J end by 4 bases, with 9 bases between. The CDR3 totals 14 residues. The sequence derives from an adult woman with Graves' ophthalmopathy. The sequenced material came from peripheral blood. V usage is TRBV6-5 and J usage is TRBJ2-6; TRBD2 is a possible D gene (6 bases). DNA of the CDR3: TGTGCCAGCAGTACCACTAGCGGGGCCAACGTCCTGACTTTC. Protein: CASSTTSGANVLTF.